The rows below give T cell receptor beta chains drawn from one sample of a study of blood T cell repertoires in COVID-19. Clones were read by immunoSEQ multiplex PCR, and TCRdb kept only the in-frame ones, dropping some. The data show 200,000 or so clones, around 86% seen once. The sample comprised peripheral blood. These TCRs come from a man in his fifties with acute or convalescent COVID-19. Each CDR3 is given with its conserved first and last residue. A D gene is named only where the DNA matches it firmly. The size field is filled for only some rows; it gives once, few, many or a size class.

j_gene: TRBJ2-6; d_gene: -; v_gene: TRBV29-1; abundance: -; len: 13; CDR3aa: CSAFLTGANVLTF; CDR3nt: TGCAGCGCCTTTCTTACTGGGGCCAACGTCCTGACTTTC
j_gene: TRBJ1-1; d_gene: -; v_gene: TRBV7-9; abundance: -; len: 15; CDR3aa: CASSPSSGGGGEAFF; CDR3nt: TGTGCCAGCAGCCCTAGTTCGGGGGGAGGCGGTGAAGCTTTCTTT
j_gene: TRBJ1-5; d_gene: TRBD1; v_gene: TRBV6-5; abundance: -; len: 14; CDR3aa: CASFTDRSNQPQHF; CDR3nt: TGTGCCAGCTTCACGGACAGGAGCAATCAGCCCCAGCATTTT
j_gene: TRBJ1-1; d_gene: -; v_gene: TRBV3-1/TRBV3-2; abundance: -; len: 15; CDR3aa: CASEPTGLGNTEAFF; CDR3nt: TGTGCCAGCGAACCGACGGGGTTAGGGAACACTGAAGCTTTCTTT
j_gene: TRBJ1-6; d_gene: -; v_gene: TRBV29-1; abundance: -; len: 17; CDR3aa: CSPLRGANPPTNSPLHF; CDR3nt: TGCAGCCCTCTTCGGGGGGCGAACCCCCCCACCAATTCACCCCTCCACTTT
j_gene: TRBJ2-3; d_gene: TRBD2; v_gene: TRBV7-9; abundance: -; len: 15; CDR3aa: CASSRLAGHTDTQYF; CDR3nt: TGTGCCAGCAGCAGACTAGCGGGGCACACAGATACGCAGTATTTT
j_gene: TRBJ1-1; d_gene: -; v_gene: TRBV6-5; abundance: -; len: 11; CDR3aa: CASFRGTEAFF; CDR3nt: TGTGCCAGCTTTAGGGGCACTGAAGCTTTCTTT
j_gene: TRBJ1-1; d_gene: -; v_gene: TRBV18; abundance: -; len: 12; CDR3aa: CASSQGYTEAFF; CDR3nt: TGTGCCAGCTCACAGGGGTACACTGAAGCTTTCTTT
j_gene: TRBJ2-5; d_gene: TRBD2; v_gene: TRBV5-4; abundance: -; len: 16; CDR3aa: CASSSQAGAPPRTQYF; CDR3nt: TGTGCCAGCAGCTCCCAAGCGGGGGCCCCCCCCCGGACCCAGTACTTC
j_gene: TRBJ1-5; d_gene: TRBD1; v_gene: TRBV27; abundance: once; len: 16; CDR3aa: CASSFKAQGSFQPQHF; CDR3nt: TGTGCCAGCAGTTTTAAGGCACAGGGGAGCTTTCAGCCCCAGCATTTT
j_gene: TRBJ1-4; d_gene: TRBD1; v_gene: TRBV6-5; abundance: once; len: 14; CDR3aa: CASSYRTAGGKLFF; CDR3nt: TGTGCCAGCAGTTACCGCACCGCAGGGGGCAAACTGTTTTTT
j_gene: TRBJ2-1; d_gene: TRBD1; v_gene: TRBV27; abundance: -; len: 15; CDR3aa: CASSSQTGAYNEQFF; CDR3nt: TGTGCCAGCAGTTCCCAGACAGGGGCATACAATGAGCAGTTCTTC
j_gene: TRBJ2-5; d_gene: TRBD2; v_gene: TRBV4-1; abundance: once; len: 16; CDR3aa: CASSHPLAGGPETQYF; CDR3nt: TGCGCCAGCAGCCACCCCTTAGCGGGGGGGCCGGAGACCCAGTACTTC
j_gene: TRBJ2-5; d_gene: TRBD2; v_gene: TRBV6-2/TRBV6-3; abundance: -; len: 15; CDR3aa: CASSYSPGGRETQYF; CDR3nt: TGTGCCAGCAGTTACTCTCCGGGGGGGCGAGAGACCCAGTACTTC
j_gene: TRBJ2-7; d_gene: -; v_gene: TRBV19; abundance: -; len: 14; CDR3aa: CASTSRRTPYEQYF; CDR3nt: TGTGCCAGTACCAGCAGAAGGACACCCTACGAGCAGTACTTC
j_gene: TRBJ1-1; d_gene: TRBD1; v_gene: TRBV4-1; abundance: -; len: 17; CDR3aa: CASSQEPPQGAITEAFF; CDR3nt: TGCGCCAGCAGCCAAGAACCTCCCCAGGGGGCGATCACTGAAGCTTTCTTT
j_gene: TRBJ2-7; d_gene: TRBD2; v_gene: TRBV18; abundance: -; len: 14; CDR3aa: CASSTGGSVNEQYF; CDR3nt: TGTGCCAGCTCTACGGGGGGATCGGTTAACGAGCAGTACTTC
j_gene: TRBJ1-3; d_gene: TRBD1; v_gene: TRBV4-2; abundance: -; len: 15; CDR3aa: CASSQVTGAGNTIYF; CDR3nt: TGTGCCAGCAGCCAAGTAACAGGGGCTGGAAACACCATATATTTT